The clone carrying this T cell receptor (beta chain) was picked up one time. Its antigen is currently unknown. The source of the sample is a study of OX40 agonist ivuxolimab in advanced cancers. Overall study: Dose-escalation patients had hepatocellular carcinoma, melanoma, renal cell or head and neck cancer. There were three patients with partial responses, one having hepatocellular carcinoma and two cutaneous melanoma.

Assay used: immunoSEQ multiplex PCR; TCRdb lists only in-frame clones, some missing. The table includes about 69,000 clones, about three quarters detected once. No patient had autoimmune disease or received systemic immunosuppression. Findings and limits, study-wide: At doses 0.1 to 3.0 mg/kg, CD4+ and CD8+ clones expanded.

The V and J ends lost 0 bases and 5 bases, in that order; junction bases with no gene match: 9. CDR1 is SGHRS, CDR2 YFSETQ, per germline. The CDR3 loop spans 16 amino acids. Sequencing was performed on CD4+ or CD8+ T cells sorted from blood, taken in a trial of the OX40 agonist ivuxolimab. The receptor was isolated from an adult with an advanced solid tumor such as melanoma, head and neck, liver or kidney cancer. The chain carries TRBV5-1 and TRBJ2-7, with TRBD2 matching 9 bases. The DNA of the CDR3 is TGCGCCAGCAGCTTGGGAGCAGGCGGGGGGGCTGACGAGCAGTACTTC. It encodes CASSLGAGGGADEQYF.